A single sample gave rise to the 30 T cell receptor beta chains below, sequenced in a study of blood T cells in healthy people across ages. The use of a sample-barcoded 5' primer and a J-beta primer mix characterized a second PCR of about 6 to 12 cycles. TCRdb reprocessed the 5' RACE reads with MiXCR, giving one entry per CDR3 protein. Among under 750,000 distinct CDR3 sequences listed, roughly 43% were seen once. Sequenced: blood. The receptors were sampled from a man older than 75 in good health.

This clonotype was found a few times. The chain is built from TRBV20-1 and TRBJ2-3; 8 positions agree with TRBD2. Germline trimming cut 1 base from V and 3 bases from J; bases unmatched to any gene: 9. The CDR3 runs 16 residues. The germline CDR1 and CDR2 sequences are DFQATT and SNEGSKA (reference sequence). The DNA of the CDR3 is TGCAGTGCTAGAGGACTAGCCCCGGGGGGGACAGATACGCAGTATTTT. Protein sequence: CSARGLAPGGTDTQYF.

The chain is built from TRBV7-2 and TRBJ2-7; D is ambiguous. This CDR3 is 15 amino acids long. CDR1 is SGHTA, CDR2 FQGNSA, per germline. The ends were cut back, 2 bases at V and 2 bases at J, with 13 bases in the middle. CDR3 region: CASSLNGANTYEQYF. DNA of the CDR3: TGTGCCAGCAGCTTAAACGGCGCGAACACCTACGAGCAGTACTTC.

The J gene is TRBJ2-1, the V gene TRBV6-5; D is perhaps TRBD2 (6 bases). This CDR3 comprises 16 residues. Germline V gene data show CDR1 as MNHEY and CDR2 as SVGAGI. Deletions cut 5 bases from V and 7 bases from J, with 21 bases between. The CDR3 DNA sequence: TGTGCCAGCAGTACCGGACGGGGGAGGAGGTATAATGAGCAGTTCTTC. Protein sequence: CASSTGRGRRYNEQFF.

The V gene is TRBV9, the J gene TRBJ2-3; 9 bases fit TRBD2. This CDR3 contains 15 residues. Germline values: CDR1 SGDLS, CDR2 YYNGEE. V lost 1 base to trimming and J lost 2 bases; unmatched junction nucleotides: 2. The CDR3 nucleotides read TGTGCCAGCAGCGTACTAGCGGGAACCACAGATACGCAGTATTTT. Translating it yields CASSVLAGTTDTQYF.

In this sample, this clonotype turned up a few times. This chain links TRBV7-2 with TRBJ2-6; D is ambiguous. The CDR3 extends over 15 amino acids. Per the germline V gene, CDR1 is SGHTA and CDR2 is FQGNSA. V gave up 3 bases and J gave up 1 base, with 7 bases separating them. This chain's CDR3 is CASSFAWSGANVLTF. The CDR3 DNA is TGTGCCAGCAGCTTCGCCTGGTCTGGGGCCAACGTCCTGACTTTC. The variable domain in full, with the rest retrieved from reference TRBV7-2 and TRBJ2-6, is GAGVSQSPSNKVTEKGKDVELRCDPISGHTALYWYRQSLGQGLEFLIYFQGNSAPDKSGLPSDRFSAERTGGSVSTLTIQRTQQEDSAVYLCASSFAWSGANVLTFGAGSRLTVL.

J is TRBJ1-6 and V is TRBV9; 7 nucleotides line up with TRBD1. The germline CDR1 and CDR2 sequences are SGDLS and YYNGEE. The CDR3 has 16 residues. After removal of 4 bases from V and 10 bases from J, the junction contained 14 bases not matched to a gene. CDR3 protein: CASSPRDRTWRSPLHF. CDR3 bases: TGTGCCAGCAGCCCACGGGACAGAACATGGAGGTCACCCCTCCACTTT. The full variable domain, its missing parts supplied by reference TRBV9 and TRBJ1-6, is DSGVTQTPKHLITATGQRVTLRCSPRSGDLSVYWYQQSLDQGLQFLIQYYNGEERAKGNILERFSAQQFPDLHSELNLSSLELGDSALYFCASSPRDRTWRSPLHFGNGTRLTVT.

This clonotype came up once. The chain links TRBV7-3 to TRBJ2-4, with 11 nucleotides matching TRBD2. The DNA end favors TRBJ2-7, so the J call may be wrong. This CDR3 has 16 residues. Germline V gene data show CDR1 as SGHTA and CDR2 as FQGTGA. The CDR3 region is CASSPGGSGRGYEQYF. In DNA, the CDR3 is TGTGCCAGCAGCCCTGGTGGTAGCGGGAGGGGATACGAGCAGTACTTC.

The chain recombines TRBV30 with TRBJ2-7; TRBD1 matches at 9 bases. Per the germline V gene, CDR1 is GTSNPN and CDR2 is SVGIG (reference sequence). The length of the CDR3 is 15 residues. The V segment lost 1 base and the J segment 1 base; nucleotides outside the gene matches: 5. The DNA of the CDR3 is TGTGCCTGGAGTGCGGACAGGGGTTTGTCCTACGAGCAGTACTTC. As protein: CAWSADRGLSYEQYF. Full variable domain (rest looked up from reference TRBV30 and TRBJ2-7): SQTIHQWPATLVQPVGSPLSLECTVEGTSNPNLYWYRQAAGRGLQLLFYSVGIGQISSEVPQNLSASRPQDRQFILSSKKLLLSDSGFYLCAWSADRGLSYEQYFGPGTRLTVT.

This clonotype was picked up a small number of times. The CDR3 reads CASSGGQKETQYF. CDR3 DNA sequence: TGCGCCAGCAGCGGAGGACAGAAAGAGACCCAGTACTTC. V and J are TRBV5-1 and TRBJ2-5, with D perhaps matching TRBD1 (6 bases). The CDR3 loop spans 13 amino acids. The V and J ends lost 4 bases and 3 bases respectively, with 10 bases between them. Germline V gene data show CDR1 as SGHRS and CDR2 as YFSETQ.

The rearrangement joins TRBV29-1 to TRBJ1-1, with 11 bases aligning to TRBD1. Trimming cost V 4 bases and J 3 bases; bases outside gene matches: 1. Germline loops: CDR1 SQVTM, CDR2 ANQGSEA. The CDR3 length is 13 residues. CDR3 in amino acids: CSVGTGGYTEAFF. The CDR3 DNA is TGCAGCGTTGGGACAGGGGGCTACACTGAAGCTTTCTTT.

This sequence joins TRBV18 and TRBJ2-7, with D possibly TRBD1 on 6 matching bases. The CDR3 contains 14 residues. Trimming pared 6 bases from V and 3 bases from J, leaving 15 bases between. Germline V lookup: CDR1 KGHSH, CDR2 LQKENI. The CDR3 DNA reads TGTGCCAGCTCCCAGGGGAACTCCTTCTACGAGCAGTACTTC. Encoded protein: CASSQGNSFYEQYF.

V gene TRBV10-2 combines with J gene TRBJ2-3; tentative D call: TRBD2 (6 bases). Trimming took 6 bases from V and 0 from J, leaving 10 bases between them. The CDR3 extends over 14 amino acids. The germline V gene encodes CDR1 WSHSY and CDR2 SAAADI. CDR3 sequence: CASSSAGSTDTQYF. The CDR3 nucleotides read TGCGCCAGCAGCTCGGCGGGGAGCACAGATACGCAGTATTTT.

The chain links TRBV7-8 to TRBJ1-2; TRBD1 agrees at 9 bases. This CDR3 spans 14 amino acids. The germline CDR1 and CDR2 sequences are SGHVS and FQNEAQ. The ends lost 1 base at V and 8 bases at J; junction bases unmatched: 5. CDR3 loop: CASSLEQGAIGYTF. CDR3 nucleotides: TGTGCCAGCAGCTTAGAACAGGGGGCTATCGGCTACACCTTC.

The V call is TRBV12-3 or TRBV12-4, the J call TRBJ2-7; 8 bases map to TRBD1. This CDR3 spans 15 amino acids. With V trimmed by 2 bases and J by 5 bases, 8 bases remained unmatched. The CDR3 nucleotides read TGTGCCAGCAGTTTATTGGGCAGGGGGCAGAACGAGCAGTACTTC. Its protein is CASSLLGRGQNEQYF.

The rearrangement joins TRBV6-6 to TRBJ2-5; 7 nucleotides line up with TRBD2. This CDR3 contains 13 residues. V gave up 7 bases and J gave up 11 bases; unmatched junction bases: 13. Germline lookup yields CDR1 MNHNY and CDR2 SVGAGI (reference sequence). CDR3 sequence: CASTRENYNEQYF. CDR3 sequence (DNA): TGTGCCAGCACGCGGGAGAACTACAATGAGCAGTACTTC.

This clonotype was detected only once. The junction does not match germline at one end; this may be a read error. The chain couples TRBV7-2 to TRBJ2-1; tentatively, D is TRBD2 (6 bases). Per germline, CDR1 SGHTA and CDR2 FQGNSA. The CDR3 contains 13 residues. The chain's CDR3 is CANSLGRGNEQFF. Written as DNA, the CDR3 is TGTGCCAACAGCTTAGGACGGGGGAATGAGCAGTTCTTC.

This clonotype appeared a few times. The chain joins TRBV29-1 to TRBJ2-5; TRBD2 aligns across 7 bases. CDR3 length: 13 residues. From germline, CDR1 is SQVTM and CDR2 ANQGSEA. V trimming: 5 bases; J trimming: 6 bases; junction bases outside the gene matches: 9. CDR3 in DNA: TGCAGCGTTCGTGGGGGGAGGGCTAAGACCCAGTACTTC. Protein: CSVRGGRAKTQYF.

The CDR3 region has the DNA TGTGCCAGCTCACTAAAGGGACAGGGACCCTCGGATACGCAGTATTTT. Its translation: CASSLKGQGPSDTQYF. J is TRBJ2-3 and V is TRBV18; 9 bases are shared with TRBD1. The CDR3 totals 16 residues. J lost 6 bases, V lost 4 bases, and 11 bases had no gene match. The germline gives CDR1 KGHSH, CDR2 LQKENI.

This chain links TRBV12-3 or TRBV12-4 with TRBJ2-6, with D tentatively TRBD1 or TRBD2 (6 bases each). CDR3 length: 18 residues. With 8 bases removed from V and 0 bases from J, the gap between germline ends came to 20 bases. Written as DNA, the CDR3 is TGTGCCAGCCCCTCAGGCCGGGGGCTAAGCTCTGGGGCCAACGTCCTGACTTTC. Amino acids: CASPSGRGLSSGANVLTF.

The J gene is TRBJ2-7, the V gene TRBV12-3 or TRBV12-4; 13 bases are shared with TRBD2. V gave up 6 bases and J gave up 4 bases; unmatched junction bases: 12. The CDR3 is 17 amino acids. The CDR3 spells CASSLLGLAGNAYEQYF. The CDR3 region has the DNA TGTGCCAGCAGCCTCTTGGGACTAGCGGGAAACGCGTACGAGCAGTACTTC.

The chain links TRBV5-1 to TRBJ2-7; D may correspond to TRBD1 or TRBD2 (6 bases each). Germline V CDR1 and CDR2: SGHRS, YFSETQ. V was pared by 6 bases and J by 7 bases, with 20 bases between. The CDR3 loop spans 14 amino acids. CDR3 in DNA: TGCGCCAGCACCCCTGGGGGCGGGGACAATGAGCAGTACTTC. It codes for CASTPGGGDNEQYF. Full variable domain (missing parts from reference TRBV5-1 and TRBJ2-7): KAGVTQTPRYLIKTRGQQVTLSCSPISGHRSVSWYQQTPGQGLQFLFEYFSETQRNKGNFPGRFSGRQFSNSRSEMNVSTLELGDSALYLCASTPGGGDNEQYFGPGTRLTVT.

This clonotype has a handful of counts. J is TRBJ2-6 and V is TRBV4-3; D is unclear. Trimming pared 1 base from V and 0 bases from J, leaving 7 bases between. This CDR3 comprises 16 residues. Germline V gene data show CDR1 as LGHNA and CDR2 as YSLEER. CDR3 bases: TGCGCCAGCAGCCAAGGCTCCCTCTCTGGGGCCAACGTCCTGACTTTC. Translating gives CASSQGSLSGANVLTF.

This clonotype was detected only a few times. The chain couples TRBV4-3 to TRBJ2-7; D gene ambiguous. Looked up from germline, CDR1 is LGHNA and CDR2 is YSLEER. V lost 2 bases to trimming and J lost 1 base, with 12 bases between them. This CDR3 has 15 amino acids. DNA for the CDR3: TGCGCCAGCAGCCAAAATAGGGTCCGTTCCTACGAGCAGTACTTC. It is translated as CASSQNRVRSYEQYF.

This clonotype is a singleton in its sample. This chain uses TRBV7-3 with TRBJ2-1; 11 nucleotides match TRBD1. With V trimmed by 2 bases and J by 5 bases, 5 bases remained unmatched. The CDR3 is made up of 16 amino acids. Germline V lookup: CDR1 SGHTA, CDR2 FQGTGA. The CDR3 DNA sequence: TGTGCCAGCAGCTTATTTGGGACAGGGGGGGACAATGAGCAGTTCTTC. As protein: CASSLFGTGGDNEQFF.

V and J are TRBV10-3 and TRBJ2-5; tentatively, D is TRBD1 (5 bases). V gave up 2 bases and J gave up 2 bases, with 6 bases separating them. The germline V gene has CDR1 ENHRY and CDR2 SYGVKD. The CDR3 is 13 residues long. The CDR3 protein is CAISERQQETQYF. Written as DNA, the CDR3 is TGTGCCATCAGTGAGAGACAGCAAGAGACCCAGTACTTC.

The rearrangement joins TRBV5-1 to TRBJ2-3, with 10 bases that match TRBD2. Germline trimming cut 1 base from V and 3 bases from J; bases unmatched to any gene: 8. CDR1 is SGHRS, CDR2 YFSETQ, per germline. The CDR3 has 17 amino acids. CDR3 coding DNA: TGCGCCAGCAGCTTGAGGGCTAGCGGGAGTGGGACAGATACGCAGTATTTT. Translation gives CASSLRASGSGTDTQYF.

V usage is TRBV6-2 or TRBV6-3 and J usage is TRBJ1-5; D gene unclear. Trimming took off 7 bases at V and 1 base at J, with 5 bases between the two ends. CDR3 length: 12 residues. CDR1 is MNHEY, CDR2 SVGEGT, per germline. DNA for the CDR3: TGTGCCAGCACACAGAGCAATCAGCCCCAGCATTTT. Translated: CASTQSNQPQHF.

This clonotype was detected only a few times. A much bigger clone sits one base away, suggesting this may be a read error. The chain has TRBV20-1 and TRBJ2-7; TRBD2 aligns across 9 bases. This CDR3 region has 14 residues. J lost 3 bases, V lost 3 bases, and 6 bases had no gene match. Per the germline V gene, CDR1 is DFQATT and CDR2 is SNEGSKA (reference sequence). CDR3 sequence reads: CSASGLANYYEQYF. In DNA form, the CDR3 reads TGCAGTGCTAGTGGACTAGCGAATTACTACGAGCAGTACTTC.

Remarks on this clonotype: With a much larger clone just one base away, this may be a read error. The chain combines TRBV6-5 with TRBJ2-5, with no clear D. The closer fit of TRBJ2-7 to the DNA end suggests the J call may be wrong. Germline values: CDR1 MNHEY, CDR2 SVGAGI. The CDR3 spans 15 residues. This chain's CDR3 is CASSCSGLRVSEQYF. CDR3 nucleotides: TGTGCCAGCAGTTGCTCCGGCCTTCGAGTTTCCGAGCAGTACTTC.

The V and J genes are TRBV7-3 and TRBJ1-2; no clear D. The CDR3 is 14 amino acids. V lost 6 bases and J lost 5, with 16 bases in between. Germline CDR1 reads SGHTA; CDR2 reads FQGTGA. The CDR3 sequence is CASRHNGLRYGYTF. CDR3 in DNA: TGTGCCAGCAGGCACAATGGGCTTCGGTATGGCTACACCTTC.